The 12 T cell receptor beta chains in this list originate from one sample, sequenced in a study of blood T cell repertoires in COVID-19. Clones were read by immunoSEQ multiplex PCR, and TCRdb kept only the in-frame ones, dropping some. Found here are hundreds of thousands of clones, 75% to 90% of them singletons; the top ten hold about 7.6%. Sequenced input: peripheral blood. The receptor source for this set is a woman aged 55-70 years with COVID-19, enrolled during active disease.

The chain carries TRBV6-6 and TRBJ1-5; 7 positions agree with TRBD1. With 2 bases clipped from V and 5 bases from J, the junction kept 6 bases outside the gene matches. Germline assignment: CDR1 MNHNY and CDR2 SVGAGI (reference sequence). CDR3 length: 15 residues. The CDR3 spells CASSYREGTDQPQHF. The CDR3 region has the DNA TGTGCCAGCAGTTACAGGGAAGGGACAGATCAGCCCCAGCATTTT.

J is TRBJ2-3 and V is TRBV3-1 (or the pseudogene TRBV3-2), with 9 bases identical to TRBD1. The CDR3 has 18 residues. Germline V gene sequence: CDR1 LGHDT, CDR2 YNNKEL (reference sequence). The V gene end was trimmed by 4 bases and the J gene end by 4 bases; junction bases not matched to a gene: 15. The CDR3 sequence is CASSPEATTGTGSDTQYF. DNA of the CDR3: TGTGCCAGCAGCCCCGAAGCCACTACCGGGACAGGGTCAGATACGCAGTATTTT.

This clone was recorded a few times. The chain has TRBV19 and TRBJ2-7; D call uncertain. Between the trimmed V and J ends, which lost 1 base and 6 bases, there was a span of 7 bases. This CDR3 spans 12 amino acids. Per germline, CDR1 LNHDA and CDR2 SQIVND (reference sequence). CDR3 in DNA: TGTGCCAGTAGTATAGTCCACGGCGAGCAGTACTTC. As protein: CASSIVHGEQYF.

The chain uses TRBV28 and TRBJ2-7, with TRBD1 as a possible D gene (6 bases). The CDR3 consists of 12 residues. Germline lookup yields CDR1 MDHEN and CDR2 SYDVKM. V lost 7 bases and J lost 5, with 12 bases in between. The CDR3: CASTPDSDEQYF. Written as DNA, the CDR3 is TGTGCCAGCACCCCGGACAGTGACGAGCAGTACTTC.

This clone was observed a single time. The genes are TRBV18 and TRBJ1-1; D gene unclear. Trimming shortened V by 1 base and J by 0 bases, and 6 bases separated the two germline ends. This CDR3 is built from 14 residues. Germline values: CDR1 KGHSH, CDR2 LQKENI. The CDR3 nucleotides read TGTGCCAGCTCACCACTATCGGTGAACACTGAAGCTTTCTTT. Its translation is CASSPLSVNTEAFF.

The rearrangement links TRBV3-1 (or the pseudogene TRBV3-2) to TRBJ2-3; D call uncertain. Germline values: CDR1 LGHDT, CDR2 YNNKEL (reference sequence). Trimming shortened V by 3 bases and J by 0 bases, and 10 bases separated the two germline ends. This CDR3 is 15 amino acids long. The CDR3 region has the DNA TGTGCCAGCAGCCAGCTGAGTAAAAGCACAGATACGCAGTATTTT. Protein: CASSQLSKSTDTQYF.

The chain joins TRBV14 to TRBJ2-1, with D possibly matching TRBD2 (5 bases). CDR1 is SGHDN, CDR2 FVKESK, per germline. Between the trimmed V and J ends, which lost 4 bases and 3 bases, there was a span of 7 bases. The CDR3 runs to 13 residues. In DNA, the CDR3 is TGTGCCAGCAGCCTCCGGGACTACAATGAGCAGTTCTTC. Translated, it gives CASSLRDYNEQFF.

This clone is a singleton in its sample. The chain combines TRBV10-3 with TRBJ2-4; 9 positions agree with TRBD1. The CDR3 runs 15 residues. Germline loops: CDR1 ENHRY, CDR2 SYGVKD. Losses at the gene ends were 3 bases for V and 8 bases for J; bases not matched to a gene: 8. The CDR3 bases are TGTGCCATCAGTGACCCCGCCGGGACAGGGTACATTCAGTACTTC. This translates into CAISDPAGTGYIQYF.

The chain uses TRBV13 and TRBJ1-2; TRBD1 might be the D (6 bases). CDR1 and CDR2 from the germline V gene are PRHDT and FYEKMQ (reference sequence). The CDR3 runs to 14 residues. V gave up 3 bases and J gave up 2 bases, with 10 bases separating them. CDR3 residues: CASSFPGQNYGYTF. The CDR3 nucleotides read TGTGCCAGCAGCTTTCCGGGACAAAACTATGGCTACACCTTC.

V gene TRBV5-1 combines with J gene TRBJ2-3; 8 nucleotides agree with TRBD2. Germline lookup yields CDR1 SGHRS and CDR2 YFSETQ. CDR3 size: 16 residues. With V trimmed by 0 bases and J by 2 bases, 5 bases remained unmatched. The DNA of the CDR3 is TGCGCCAGCAGCTTGGGGATAGCGGGGCCCACAGATACGCAGTATTTT. Encoded protein: CASSLGIAGPTDTQYF.

This clone was seen a few times. The chain is built from TRBV7-6 and TRBJ2-7, with TRBD1 matching 10 bases. This CDR3 has 18 amino acids. The junction had 17 bases not matched to a gene; V was cut back by 4 bases and J by 5 bases. Germline CDR1 reads SGHVS; CDR2 reads FNYEAQ. CDR3 DNA sequence: TGTGCCAGCAGCTCACCTACCCTACGACAGGGGGCGAGCCACGAGCAGTACTTC. This encodes CASSSPTLRQGASHEQYF. The full variable domain, with the rest looked up from reference TRBV7-6 and TRBJ2-7, is GAGVSQSPRYKVTKRGQDVALRCDPISGHVSLYWYRQALGQGPEFLTYFNYEAQQDKSGLPNDRFSAERPEGSISTLTIQRTEQRDSAMYRCASSSPTLRQGASHEQYFGPGTRLTVT.

J is TRBJ2-5 and V is TRBV3-1 (or the pseudogene TRBV3-2), with D hard to call. This CDR3 region has 12 residues. The V end was cut by 4 bases, the J end by 3 bases, with 6 bases between. Germline assignment: CDR1 LGHDT and CDR2 YNNKEL (reference sequence). The CDR3 loop is CASSPTEETQYF. CDR3 bases: TGTGCCAGCAGCCCAACGGAAGAGACCCAGTACTTC.